These 6 T cell receptor beta chains were sequenced from one sample in a study of cytomegalovirus exposure and HLA in healthy donors. The PCR had 60 Vbeta and 13 Jbeta primers. Using immunoSEQ multiplex PCR, the repertoire was profiled, and TCRdb retains in-frame clones only, with some absent. The table shows about 140,000 clones, with less than 80% occurring only once. Sequenced: PBMCs. The receptors were gathered from a woman between 45 and 60 years old in good health and CMV-seropositive.

The rearrangement links TRBV9 to TRBJ2-7; 9 bases are shared with TRBD1. Germline CDR1 reads SGDLS; CDR2 reads YYNGEE. The CDR3 length is 16 residues. V lost 4 bases and J lost 3; bases outside the gene matches: 11. The CDR3 coding sequence is TGTGCCAGCAGCCCCAGGGACAGGGTGCAGTTCTACGAGCAGTACTTC. Translated, it gives CASSPRDRVQFYEQYF.

The CDR3 nucleotides are TGTGCCAGCAGTTACTCGCGGCAGGGGGGAGACTATGGCTACACCTTC. Protein sequence: CASSYSRQGGDYGYTF. The gene calls are TRBV6-5 and TRBJ1-2; TRBD1 matches at 7 bases. The CDR3 spans 16 residues. From germline, CDR1 is MNHEY and CDR2 SVGAGI. Trimming removed 0 bases from V and 3 bases from J; junction bases left unmatched: 7.

Written as DNA, the CDR3 is TGTGCCAGCAGTGGAAGGACAGGGAACACTGAAGCTTTCTTT. Its protein product is CASSGRTGNTEAFF. V and J are TRBV6-6 and TRBJ1-1; 7 bases agree with TRBD1. J was trimmed by 1 base and V by 5 bases; bases with no gene match: 4. CDR3 length equals 14 residues. Germline-derived CDR1 and CDR2 are MNHNY and SVGAGI (reference sequence).

This clone was detected a few times. The rearrangement joins TRBV11-1 to TRBJ1-1, with D maybe TRBD1 (5 bases). Germline V lookup: CDR1 SGHAT, CDR2 FQDESV (reference sequence). This CDR3 is built from 13 residues. V lost 5 bases to trimming and J lost 4 bases, with 11 bases between them. The CDR3 sequence is CASSLPGGTEAFF. The DNA of the CDR3 is TGTGCCAGCAGCCTCCCGGGGGGCACTGAAGCTTTCTTT. Using reference TRBV11-1 and TRBJ1-1 for the parts outside the CDR3, the full variable domain is EAEVAQSPRYKITEKSQAVAFWCDPISGHATLYWYRQILGQGPELLVQFQDESVVDDSQLPKDRFSAERLKGVDSTLKIQPAELGDSAMYLCASSLPGGTEAFFGQGTRLTVV.

The chain recombines TRBV5-1 with TRBJ2-6; 10 positions agree with TRBD1. V lost 3 bases, J lost 2 bases, and 2 bases stayed unmatched. CDR1 SGHRS and CDR2 YFSETQ come from the germline V gene. The CDR3 extends over 16 amino acids. The CDR3 reads CASSSGQGAGANVLTF. CDR3 bases: TGCGCCAGCAGCTCCGGACAGGGGGCTGGGGCCAACGTCCTGACTTTC.

The CDR3 DNA is TGTGCCAGTAGCCGACAGGGGGCGGACTATGGCTACACCTTC. This translates into CASSRQGADYGYTF. The chain employs TRBV19 and TRBJ1-2; 10 bases map to TRBD1. The CDR3 runs 14 residues. V was clipped by 6 bases and J by 3 bases; unmatched bases: 4. Looked up from germline, CDR1 is LNHDA and CDR2 is SQIVND (reference sequence).